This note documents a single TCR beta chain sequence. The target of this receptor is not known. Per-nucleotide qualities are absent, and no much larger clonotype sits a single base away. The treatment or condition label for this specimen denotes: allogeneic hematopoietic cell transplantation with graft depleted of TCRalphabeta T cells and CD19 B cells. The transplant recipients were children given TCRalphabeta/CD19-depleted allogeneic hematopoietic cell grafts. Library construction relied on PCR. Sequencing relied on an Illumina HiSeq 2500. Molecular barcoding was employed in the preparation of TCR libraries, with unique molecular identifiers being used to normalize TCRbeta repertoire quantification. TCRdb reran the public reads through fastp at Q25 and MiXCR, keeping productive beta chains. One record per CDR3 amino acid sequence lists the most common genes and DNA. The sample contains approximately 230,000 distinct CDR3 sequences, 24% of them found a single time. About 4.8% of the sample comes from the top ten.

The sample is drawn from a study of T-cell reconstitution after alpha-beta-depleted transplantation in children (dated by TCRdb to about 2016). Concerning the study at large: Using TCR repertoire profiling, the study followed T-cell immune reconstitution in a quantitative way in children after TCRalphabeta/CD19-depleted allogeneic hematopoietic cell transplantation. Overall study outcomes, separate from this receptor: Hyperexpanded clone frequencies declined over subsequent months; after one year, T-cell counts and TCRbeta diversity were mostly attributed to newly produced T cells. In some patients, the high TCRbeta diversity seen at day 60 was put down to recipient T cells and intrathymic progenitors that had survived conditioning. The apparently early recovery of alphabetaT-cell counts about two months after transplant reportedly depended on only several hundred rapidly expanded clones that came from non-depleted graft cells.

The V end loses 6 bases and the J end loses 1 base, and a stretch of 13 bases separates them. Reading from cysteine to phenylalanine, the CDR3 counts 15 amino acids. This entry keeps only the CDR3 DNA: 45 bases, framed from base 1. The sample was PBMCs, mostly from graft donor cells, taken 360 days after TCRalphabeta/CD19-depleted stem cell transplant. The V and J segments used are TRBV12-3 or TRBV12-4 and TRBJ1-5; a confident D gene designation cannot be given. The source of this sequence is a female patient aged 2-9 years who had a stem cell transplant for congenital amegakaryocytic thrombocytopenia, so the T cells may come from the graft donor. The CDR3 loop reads CASRPSVRSNQPQHF. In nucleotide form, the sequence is TGTGCCAGCAGACCTTCGGTAAGAAGCAATCAGCCCCAGCATTTT.